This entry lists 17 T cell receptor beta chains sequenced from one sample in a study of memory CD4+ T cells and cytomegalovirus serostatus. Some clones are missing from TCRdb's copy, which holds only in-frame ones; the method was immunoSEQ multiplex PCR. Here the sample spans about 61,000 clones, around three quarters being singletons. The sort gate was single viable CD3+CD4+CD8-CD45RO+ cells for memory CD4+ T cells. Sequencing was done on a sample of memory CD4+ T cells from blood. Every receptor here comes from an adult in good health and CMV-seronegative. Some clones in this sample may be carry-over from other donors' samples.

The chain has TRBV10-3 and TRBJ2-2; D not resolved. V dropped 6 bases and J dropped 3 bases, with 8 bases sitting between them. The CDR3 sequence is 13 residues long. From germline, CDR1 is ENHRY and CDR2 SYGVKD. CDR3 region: CAIRFTDTGELFF. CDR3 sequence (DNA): TGTGCCATCAGATTTACAGACACCGGGGAGCTGTTTTTT.

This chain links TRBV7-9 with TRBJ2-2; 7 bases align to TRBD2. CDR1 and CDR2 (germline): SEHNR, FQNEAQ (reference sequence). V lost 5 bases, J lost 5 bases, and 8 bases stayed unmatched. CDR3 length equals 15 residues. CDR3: CASSPFSGQTGELFF. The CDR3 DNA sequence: TGTGCCAGCAGCCCCTTTAGCGGGCAGACCGGGGAGCTGTTTTTT. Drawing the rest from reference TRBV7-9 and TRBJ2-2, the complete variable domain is DTGVSQNPRHKITKRGQNVTFRCDPISEHNRLYWYRQTLGQGPEFLTYFQNEAQLEKSRLLSDRFSAERPKGSFSTLEIQRTEQGDSAMYLCASSPFSGQTGELFFGEGSRLTVL.

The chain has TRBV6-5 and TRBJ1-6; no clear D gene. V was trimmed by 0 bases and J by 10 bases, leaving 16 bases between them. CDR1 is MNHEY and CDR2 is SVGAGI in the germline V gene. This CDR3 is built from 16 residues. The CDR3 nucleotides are TGTGCCAGCAGTTACTCGGCCTTTAAGGCAGGATCACCCCTCCACTTT. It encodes CASSYSAFKAGSPLHF.

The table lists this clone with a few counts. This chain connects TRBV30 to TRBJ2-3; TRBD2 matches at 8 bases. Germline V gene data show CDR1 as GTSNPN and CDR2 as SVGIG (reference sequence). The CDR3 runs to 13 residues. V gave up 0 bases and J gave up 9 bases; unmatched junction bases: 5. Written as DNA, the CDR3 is TGTGCCTGGAGTGTAGCGGGAGAGGGGACGCAGTATTTT. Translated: CAWSVAGEGTQYF. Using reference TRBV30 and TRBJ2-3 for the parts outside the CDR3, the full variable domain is SQTIHQWPATLVQPVGSPLSLECTVEGTSNPNLYWYRQAAGRGLQLLFYSVGIGQISSEVPQNLSASRPQDRQFILSSKKLLLSDSGFYLCAWSVAGEGTQYFGPGTRLTVL.

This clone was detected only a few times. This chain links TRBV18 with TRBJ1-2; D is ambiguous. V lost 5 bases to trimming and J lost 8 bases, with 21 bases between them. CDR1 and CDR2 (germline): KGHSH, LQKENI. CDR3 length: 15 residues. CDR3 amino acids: CASSRERQSIRGYTF. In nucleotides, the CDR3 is TGTGCCAGCTCAAGGGAACGCCAATCTATCAGGGGCTACACCTTC.

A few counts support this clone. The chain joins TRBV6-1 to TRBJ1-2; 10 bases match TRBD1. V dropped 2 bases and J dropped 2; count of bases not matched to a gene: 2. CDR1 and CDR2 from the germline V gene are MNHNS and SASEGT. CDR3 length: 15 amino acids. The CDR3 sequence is CASSEPGQGNYGYTF. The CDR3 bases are TGTGCCAGCAGTGAACCGGGACAGGGGAACTATGGCTACACCTTC.

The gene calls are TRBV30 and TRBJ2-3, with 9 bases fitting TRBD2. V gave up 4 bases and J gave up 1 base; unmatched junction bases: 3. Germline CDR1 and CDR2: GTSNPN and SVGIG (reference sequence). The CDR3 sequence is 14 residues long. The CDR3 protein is CAWIASGGTDTQYF. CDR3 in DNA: TGTGCCTGGATAGCTAGCGGGGGCACAGATACGCAGTATTTT.

The CDR3 DNA reads as TGTGCCAGCGTCAAAGACAGAAACCAAGAGACCCAGTACTTC. It is translated as CASVKDRNQETQYF. This sequence joins TRBV6-5 and TRBJ2-5, with a weak D call TRBD1 (5 bases). Germline assignment: CDR1 MNHEY and CDR2 SVGAGI. Trimming took off 8 bases at V and 0 bases at J, with 13 bases between the two ends. The CDR3 is made up of 14 amino acids.

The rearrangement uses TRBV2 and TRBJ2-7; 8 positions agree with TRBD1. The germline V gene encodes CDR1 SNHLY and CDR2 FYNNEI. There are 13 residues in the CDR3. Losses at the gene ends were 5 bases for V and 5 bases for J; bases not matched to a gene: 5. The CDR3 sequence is CASSFGQGNEQYF. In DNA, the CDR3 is TGTGCCAGCAGTTTCGGACAGGGTAACGAGCAGTACTTC.

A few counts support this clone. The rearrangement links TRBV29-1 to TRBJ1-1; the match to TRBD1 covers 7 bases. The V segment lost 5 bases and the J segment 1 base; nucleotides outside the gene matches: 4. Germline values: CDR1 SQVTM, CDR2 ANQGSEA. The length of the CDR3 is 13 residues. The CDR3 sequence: CSVLRDRNTEAFF. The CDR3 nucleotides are TGCAGCGTTTTGCGGGACAGGAACACTGAAGCTTTCTTT. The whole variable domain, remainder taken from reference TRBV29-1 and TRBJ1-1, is SAVISQKPSRDICQRGTSLTIQCQVDSQVTMMFWYRQQPGQSLTLIATANQGSEATYESGFVIDKFPISRPNLTFSTLTVSNMSPEDSSIYLCSVLRDRNTEAFFGQGTRLTVV.

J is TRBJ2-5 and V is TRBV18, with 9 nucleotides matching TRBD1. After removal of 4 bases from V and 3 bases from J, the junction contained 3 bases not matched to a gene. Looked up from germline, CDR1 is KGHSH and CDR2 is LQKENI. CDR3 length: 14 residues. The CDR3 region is CASSRDRAEETQYF. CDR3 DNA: TGTGCCAGCTCACGGGACAGGGCGGAAGAGACCCAGTACTTC.

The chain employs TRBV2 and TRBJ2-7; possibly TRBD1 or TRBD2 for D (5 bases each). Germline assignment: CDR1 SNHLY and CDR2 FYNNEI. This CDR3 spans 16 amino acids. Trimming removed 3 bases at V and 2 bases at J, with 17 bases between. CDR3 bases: TGTGCCAGCAGTGATCGAGGGGCCGGTAGGGCCTACGAGCAGTACTTC. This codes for CASSDRGAGRAYEQYF.

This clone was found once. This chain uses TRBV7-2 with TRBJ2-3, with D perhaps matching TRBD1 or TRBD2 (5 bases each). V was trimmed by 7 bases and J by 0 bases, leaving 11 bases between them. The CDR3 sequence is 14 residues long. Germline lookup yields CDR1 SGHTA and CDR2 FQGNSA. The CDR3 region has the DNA TGTGCCAGCAAGTCCCGGGGCAGCACAGATACGCAGTATTTT. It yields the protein CASKSRGSTDTQYF.

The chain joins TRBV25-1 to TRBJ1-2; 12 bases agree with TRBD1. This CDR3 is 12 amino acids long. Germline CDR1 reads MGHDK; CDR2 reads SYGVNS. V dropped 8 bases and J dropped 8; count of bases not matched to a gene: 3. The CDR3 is CASRDRGQGYTF. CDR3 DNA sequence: TGTGCCAGCCGGGACAGGGGGCAAGGCTACACCTTC.

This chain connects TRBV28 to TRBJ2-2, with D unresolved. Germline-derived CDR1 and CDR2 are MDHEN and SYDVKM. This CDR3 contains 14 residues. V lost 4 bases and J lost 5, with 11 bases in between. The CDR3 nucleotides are TGTGCCAGCAGTTCTCACTCCCTAACCGGGGAGCTGTTTTTT. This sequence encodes CASSSHSLTGELFF.

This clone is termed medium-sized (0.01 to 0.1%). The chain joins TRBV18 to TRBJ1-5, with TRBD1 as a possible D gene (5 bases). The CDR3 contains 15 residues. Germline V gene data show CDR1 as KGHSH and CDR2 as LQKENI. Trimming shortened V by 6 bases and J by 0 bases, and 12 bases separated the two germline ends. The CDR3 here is CASSIEGVSNQPQHF. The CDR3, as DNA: TGTGCCAGCTCCATCGAAGGGGTTAGCAATCAGCCCCAGCATTTT.

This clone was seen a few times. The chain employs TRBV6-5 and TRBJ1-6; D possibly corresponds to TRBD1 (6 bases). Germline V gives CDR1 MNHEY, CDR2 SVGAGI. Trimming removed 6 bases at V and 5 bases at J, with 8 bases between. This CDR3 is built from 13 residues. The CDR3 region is CASRDSNNSPLHF. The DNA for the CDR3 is TGTGCCAGCAGGGACAGCAATAATTCACCCCTCCACTTT.